Below, 16 T cell receptor beta chains from the same sample are listed, as sequenced in a study of blood T cell repertoires in COVID-19. The repertoire was sequenced with immunoSEQ multiplex PCR; TCRdb's copy has only in-frame clones and lacks some. This table has 200,000 to 250,000 clones, around 88% appearing once. The sequencing sample was made of peripheral blood. The receptor source for this set is a woman under 40 who had recovered from COVID-19.

This rearrangement joins TRBV4-3 to TRBJ1-2, with a weak D call TRBD1 (6 bases). Germline V gene lookup returns CDR1 LGHNA and CDR2 YSLEER. This CDR3 has 18 residues. V lost 0 bases and J lost 6, with 23 bases in between. The CDR3 nucleotides are TGCGCCAGCAGCCAAGATCGGGACCGGGACACCCTTACGGATGGCTACACCTTC. Translating it yields CASSQDRDRDTLTDGYTF.

The chain links TRBV5-6 to TRBJ1-3; D gene unclear. Trimming shortened V by 4 bases and J by 0 bases, and 14 bases separated the two germline ends. Germline assignment: CDR1 SGHDT and CDR2 YYEEEE. The length of the CDR3 is 16 residues. CDR3: CASSPTLGVSGNTIYF. The CDR3 nucleotides are TGTGCCAGCAGCCCGACGTTGGGAGTCTCTGGAAACACCATATATTTT.

In DNA form, the CDR3 reads TGTGCCACTTCGAAACAGGGAAGAGGTGGCTACACCTTC. As protein: CATSKQGRGGYTF. The J gene is TRBJ1-2, the V gene TRBV19; the D gene is possibly TRBD1 (6 bases). V was trimmed by 10 bases and J by 7 bases, leaving 19 bases between them. Germline V CDR1 and CDR2: LNHDA, SQIVND (reference sequence). CDR3 size: 13 residues.

This clone was counted between two and nine times. The gene calls are TRBV19 and TRBJ2-1, with unresolved D. There are 15 residues in the CDR3. Germline loops: CDR1 LNHDA, CDR2 SQIVND (reference sequence). V was pared by 3 bases and J by 3 bases, with 12 bases between. CDR3 in DNA: TGTGCCAGTAGTATTAGTCTGTCGGTCTACAATGAGCAGTTCTTC. Its protein is CASSISLSVYNEQFF.

The rearrangement joins TRBV6-5 to TRBJ2-7, with 8 bases fitting TRBD1. The CDR3 sequence is 13 residues long. V was clipped by 10 bases and J by 7 bases; unmatched bases: 12. CDR1 MNHEY and CDR2 SVGAGI come from the germline V gene. The CDR3 region is CATRTGTYGEQYF. CDR3 nucleotide sequence: TGTGCCACCAGGACAGGGACTTATGGAGAGCAGTACTTC.

This chain links TRBV27 with TRBJ1-5; D gene unclear. V lost 3 bases and J 2 bases, leaving 17 bases between the germline ends. The CDR3 runs to 17 residues. Germline V gene sequence: CDR1 MNHEY, CDR2 SMNVEV (reference sequence). The chain's CDR3 is CASSFRWSLDGNQPQHF. For the CDR3, the DNA is TGTGCCAGCAGTTTTCGGTGGTCTTTAGATGGCAATCAGCCCCAGCATTTT.

The chain recombines TRBV19 with TRBJ1-4; D may be TRBD1 (6 bases). The CDR3 runs to 14 residues. CDR1 is LNHDA, CDR2 SQIVND, per germline (reference sequence). With 5 bases removed from V and 8 bases from J, the gap between germline ends came to 15 bases. The CDR3 nucleotides are TGTGCCAGTAGTTATGGGATTGGGGGCGAAAAACTGTTTTTT. Translation gives CASSYGIGGEKLFF.

The chain recombines TRBV12-3 or TRBV12-4 with TRBJ1-4; D uncertain. The CDR3 covers 11 residues. V lost 5 bases, J lost 4 bases, and 2 bases lay in between. CDR3 amino acids: CASSRNEKLFF. The CDR3 DNA reads TGTGCCAGCAGTCGTAATGAAAAACTGTTTTTT.

This chain links TRBV12-5 with TRBJ2-3; D is possibly TRBD1 (5 bases). This CDR3 contains 15 residues. Germline V gene lookup returns CDR1 LGHNT and CDR2 FRNRAP. The V and J ends lost 6 bases and 1 base respectively, with 14 bases between them. This chain's CDR3 is CASGQGSHGTDTQYF. In DNA form, the CDR3 reads TGTGCTAGTGGCCAGGGATCCCATGGCACAGATACGCAGTATTTT.

The chain combines TRBV29-1 with TRBJ2-3, with D tentatively TRBD2 (5 bases). The CDR3 sequence is 12 residues long. Germline CDR1 reads SQVTM; CDR2 reads ANQGSEA. Trimming left V 7 bases short and J 4 bases short, with 12 bases between. Here the CDR3 reads CSESRRSDTQYF. DNA of the CDR3: TGCAGCGAATCCAGGAGGTCAGATACGCAGTATTTT.

This rearrangement joins TRBV27 to TRBJ2-2, with 10 bases matching TRBD2. The CDR3 has 17 residues. The V segment lost 2 bases and the J segment 6 bases; nucleotides outside the gene matches: 9. Looked up from germline, CDR1 is MNHEY and CDR2 is SMNVEV (reference sequence). CDR3 region: CASSLASGGWLAGELFF. DNA for the CDR3: TGTGCCAGCAGTTTAGCTAGCGGGGGTTGGTTAGCCGGGGAGCTGTTTTTT.

This chain connects TRBV6-1 to TRBJ2-7; 10 bases match TRBD1. The germline CDR1 and CDR2 sequences are MNHNS and SASEGT. This CDR3 contains 14 residues. The junction had 7 bases not matched to a gene; V was cut back by 3 bases and J by 8 bases. The CDR3 DNA reads TGTGCCAGCAGTGATTGGGACAGGGGATTAAAGCAGTACTTC. This gives the protein CASSDWDRGLKQYF.

Here the CDR3 reads CASSWGVNTEAFF. CDR3 in DNA: TGCGCCAGCAGCTGGGGAGTGAACACTGAAGCTTTCTTT. J is TRBJ1-1 and V is TRBV5-1; the D is unclear. Germline values: CDR1 SGHRS, CDR2 YFSETQ. V was trimmed by 3 bases and J by 0 bases, leaving 6 bases between them. This CDR3 region has 13 residues.

The count of this clone is one. The chain combines TRBV2 with TRBJ1-1; D remains unclear. CDR3 size: 13 residues. Germline V lookup: CDR1 SNHLY, CDR2 FYNNEI. V was trimmed by 5 bases and J by 7 bases, leaving 14 bases between them. The CDR3 DNA is TGTGCCAGCAGTTATTATTCTTCAGGTGAAGCTTTCTTT. This translates into CASSYYSSGEAFF.

The rearrangement joins TRBV3-1 (or the pseudogene TRBV3-2) to TRBJ1-4; 10 bases map to TRBD1. This CDR3 spans 16 amino acids. Trimming removed 4 bases from V and 7 bases from J; junction bases left unmatched: 9. CDR1 LGHDT and CDR2 YNNKEL come from the germline V gene (reference sequence). The CDR3: CASSRRDRGRGEKLFF. The CDR3 nucleotides are TGTGCCAGCAGCCGCCGGGACAGGGGACGGGGTGAAAAACTGTTTTTT.

This clone was seen a handful of times. The rearrangement joins TRBV4-3 to TRBJ2-7; 11 bases line up with TRBD1. V was clipped by 3 bases and J by 5 bases; unmatched bases: 6. The length of the CDR3 is 15 residues. CDR1 is LGHNA and CDR2 is YSLEER in the germline V gene. CDR3 in amino acids: CASSHTGTGGNEQYF. DNA of the CDR3: TGCGCCAGCAGCCACACCGGGACAGGGGGGAACGAGCAGTACTTC.